The TCR beta chain under discussion was sequenced for a study of blood T cell repertoires in COVID-19. For the study at large: Sites across the United States, Italy and Spain contributed samples from acute and convalescent COVID-19.

Clones were read by immunoSEQ multiplex PCR, and TCRdb kept only the in-frame ones, dropping some. The data contain roughly 380,000 clones, about nine tenths of them seen just once; the ten biggest clones take up approximately 1.5%. This CDR3 is 14 amino acids long. The V gene's germline CDR1 is SNHLY and CDR2 FYNNEI. Trimming took 6 bases from V and 1 from J, leaving 10 bases between them. Input material: peripheral blood. The chain recombines TRBV2 with TRBJ2-1, with D perhaps TRBD1 (6 bases). The source of this sequence is a woman aged 40-49 years with COVID-19, enrolled during active disease. The CDR3 protein is CASSQGPSYNEQFF. The DNA for the CDR3 is TGTGCCAGCAGCCAGGGGCCTTCCTACAATGAGCAGTTCTTC.